The rows below give T cell receptor beta chains drawn from one sample of a study of shared clonotypes between healthy human individuals. The protocol was immunoSEQ multiplex PCR, while the TCRdb copy is restricted to in-frame clones and leaves out a portion. The table lists approximately 100,000 clones, 68% of them singletons. The sample taken for sequencing was memory CD8+ T cells sorted from blood. These receptors all come from a woman in her twenties or thirties in good health. CDR3s include the opening cysteine and the closing phenylalanine or tryptophan. The D gene is left open where the match is weak. Only part of the rows carry a size: once, few, many, or a class if the clone is expanded.

>TRBJ1-2|once|TRBV6-6|.
TGTGCCAGCAGTTACTCTCGTGGCAGCCCCAAAGGCGGCTACACCTTC
CASSYSRGSPKGGYTF
>TRBJ1-1|many|TRBV6-5|.
TGTGCCAGCAGGGTTGGCACTGAAGCTTTCTTT
CASRVGTEAFF
>TRBJ2-5|.|TRBV18|.
TGTGCCAGCTCACCATTTGCCGACAGCATCCAAGAGACCCAGTACTTC
CASSPFADSIQETQYF
>TRBJ2-2|few|TRBV5-4|TRBD1
TGTGCCAGCAGCTTGTTGGGACAGGCGAACACCGGGGAGCTGTTTTTT
CASSLLGQANTGELFF
>TRBJ1-2|.|TRBV27|.
TGTGCCAGCCGCAAGGGGGAGCTCGGCTACACCTTC
CASRKGELGYTF
>TRBJ2-1|few|TRBV7-9|TRBD2
TGTGCCAGCAGCTCGCCCCCGACTAGCGGGAAATACAATGAGCAGTTCTTC
CASSSPPTSGKYNEQFF
>TRBJ1-5|many|TRBV7-2|.
TGTGCCAGCAGCTTATTGTCGGGACTGGGCCAGCCCCAGCATTTT
CASSLLSGLGQPQHF
>TRBJ1-1|few|TRBV15|TRBD1
TGTGCCACCAGCATTCACAGGGGGGATAAGGACACTGAAGCTTTCTTT
CATSIHRGDKDTEAFF
>TRBJ2-5|many|TRBV10-2|TRBD2
TGCGCCAGCAGCGCGACTAGCGTGAATTACGGTGAGACCCAGTACTTC
CASSATSVNYGETQYF
>TRBJ2-7|.|TRBV7-9|.
TGTGCCAGCAGCTTAGCGCTGACGGACTACGAGCAGTACTTC
CASSLALTDYEQYF
>TRBJ2-6|few|TRBV9|.
TGTGCCAGCAGCGCCGATTTGACAGATGGGGCCAACGTCCTGACTTTC
CASSADLTDGANVLTF
>TRBJ2-2|many|TRBV7-2|TRBD2
TGTGCCAGCAGCTTAGGGGGAGGACTAGCGGGAGAGAACACCGGGGAGCTGTTTTTT
CASSLGGGLAGENTGELFF
>TRBJ2-7|.|TRBV28|TRBD1
TGTGCCAGCAGTTTAACAGGGGGTTGGAAAGCCGAGCAGTACTTC
CASSLTGGWKAEQYF
>TRBJ2-3|.|TRBV6-4|TRBD2
TGTGCCAGCAGCGCACTCGCTAGCGGGACAGATACGCAGTATTTT
CASSALASGTDTQYF
>TRBJ2-7|.|TRBV19|TRBD2
TGTGCCAGTAGCATACTAGCGGGAGGCCACGAGCAGTACTTC
CASSILAGGHEQYF
>TRBJ2-4|.|TRBV6-1|.
TGTGCCAGCAGTGAAGATGGAGGTGGGGGAGCCAAAAACATTCAGTACTTC
CASSEDGGGGAKNIQYF
>TRBJ2-1|.|TRBV2|TRBD2
TGTGCCAGCAGTCCTTCTGGTGGGCGGGAGGGCCCTTTACGCTCCTACAATGAGCAGTTCTTC
CASSPSGGREGPLRSYNEQFF
>TRBJ2-7|.|TRBV5-4|.
TGTGCCAGCAGCCGCTCCGGGACAACCACCTACGAGCAGTACTTC
CASSRSGTTTYEQYF
>TRBJ1-1|.|TRBV29-1|.
TGCAGCGTCGAAGAGGAAGCAGGGAAGGAAGCTTTCTTT
CSVEEEAGKEAFF
>TRBJ2-7|.|TRBV6-1|.
TGTGCCAGCAGTGAAGGGCAGGACCCCTACGAGCAGTACTTC
CASSEGQDPYEQYF
>TRBJ2-2|once|TRBV6-1|.
TGTGCCAGCAGTGAAGTTGGGGGGCCCGGGGAGCTGTTTTTT
CASSEVGGPGELFF
>TRBJ1-1|.|TRBV25-1|.
TGTGCCAGCAGTGAATTTGAGTCGTCGGTGGGGGAAGCTTTCTTT
CASSEFESSVGEAFF
>TRBJ2-2|.|TRBV14|TRBD2
TGTGCCAGCAGCCAAGCGGGACTAGCGGGAGTTTACGACACCGGGGAGCTGTTTTTT
CASSQAGLAGVYDTGELFF
>TRBJ2-4|few|TRBV27|.
TGTGCCAGCAGTTTTGGGAATAGAAACATTCAGTACTTC
CASSFGNRNIQYF
>TRBJ2-1|many|TRBV7-9|TRBD2
TGTGCCAGCAGCCCTCGGGGGGGTAGCTCCTACAATGAGCAGTTCTTC
CASSPRGGSSYNEQFF
>TRBJ2-3|.|TRBV27|.
TGTGCCAGCAGTGCGCTGAGGGGTGTGGAGGTCGCAGATACGCAGTATTTT
CASSALRGVEVADTQYF
>TRBJ1-5|once|TRBV7-3|TRBD1
TGTGCCACTCCGGGACAGATTGTCCACTTAAGCAATCAGCCCCAGCATTTT
CATPGQIVHLSNQPQHF
>TRBJ2-6|.|TRBV2|TRBD2
TGTGCCAGCAGTGATGGGGCAGGGAGGGGATCTGGGGCCAACGTCCTGACTTTC
CASSDGAGRGSGANVLTF
>TRBJ2-7|.|TRBV6-1|.
TGTGCCAGCAGTGAAGCGTGGATTCTCTCCTACGAGCAGTACTTC
CASSEAWILSYEQYF
>TRBJ2-1|few|TRBV6-1|.
TGTGCCAGCAGTGAACTTTCCTACAATGAGCAGTTCTTC
CASSELSYNEQFF
>TRBJ1-4|.|TRBV28|.
TGTGCCAGCACAACAGGAGGAATAGGTGAAAAACTGTTTTTT
CASTTGGIGEKLFF
>TRBJ1-1|few|TRBV28|.
TGTGCCACTTTGGGCCCTCAAGGGACTGAAGCTTTCTTT
CATLGPQGTEAFF
>TRBJ1-4|.|TRBV7-9|TRBD1
TGTGCCAGCAGCTTAGGGGCAGGGGGCGAGGTACTGTTTTTT
CASSLGAGGEVLFF
>TRBJ2-1|.|TRBV7-9|TRBD2
TGTGCCAGCAGCCCTTCAAGCGGGGGGGCGGACTACAATGAGCAGTTCTTC
CASSPSSGGADYNEQFF
>TRBJ2-7|few|TRBV28|.
TGTGCCAGCAGTTTATGGGACAGGAGGGAGACGTACGAGCAGTACTTC
CASSLWDRRETYEQYF
>TRBJ2-7|.|TRBV11-2|.
TGTGCCAGCAGCTTATACAGTGACCTCTCGGGAGAGCAGTACTTC
CASSLYSDLSGEQYF
>TRBJ2-1|.|TRBV19|TRBD1
TGTGCCAGTAGTATGGGACAGGGGAGGCCCGAGCAGCAGTTCTTC
CASSMGQGRPEQQFF
>TRBJ1-2|few|TRBV29-1|.
TGCAGCGTTGAACTGACAGGCCAAGGGTATGGCTACACCTTC
CSVELTGQGYGYTF
>TRBJ2-1|.|TRBV27|.
TGTGCCAGCAAGGGTATCAACAATGAGCAGTTCTTC
CASKGINNEQFF
>TRBJ1-1|.|TRBV28|.
TGTGCCAGCAGTCAGGTGGGTACCGGGCCTGAAGCTTTCTTT
CASSQVGTGPEAFF
>TRBJ2-7|.|TRBV7-9|.
TGTGCCAGCAGCTTAGCGGGGGCTTGGGACCTCAACGAGCAGTACTTC
CASSLAGAWDLNEQYF
>TRBJ2-7|.|TRBV19|.
TGTGCCAGTAGTTGGGGACTGGTAGGCTCCTACGAGCAGTACTTC
CASSWGLVGSYEQYF
>TRBJ2-7|.|TRBV7-3|.
TGTGCCAGCAGCGAATCCCCGGGAGCGTCCTACGAGCAGTACTTC
CASSESPGASYEQYF
>TRBJ2-7|.|TRBV5-1|.
TGCGCCAGCAGCTTGGGCGGCCGGGACGGCGAGCAGTACTTC
CASSLGGRDGEQYF
>TRBJ2-7|once|TRBV28|.
TGTGCCAGCAGATCCGCCTTAACTAGCTCCTACGAGCAGTACTTC
CASRSALTSSYEQYF
>TRBJ1-1|.|TRBV4-1|TRBD1
TGCGCCAGCAGCCAAGTTCCTTCTGGAACAGGGGTGATATTGAACACTGAAGCTTTCTTT
CASSQVPSGTGVILNTEAFF
>TRBJ1-2|.|TRBV4-2|TRBD1
TGTGCCAGCAGCAAGAGACAGGGGTTGCAATATGGCTACACCTTC
CASSKRQGLQYGYTF
>TRBJ1-6|once|TRBV7-9|.
TGTGCCAGCAGCGGCACCCGGGAGAATTCACCCCTCCACTTT
CASSGTRENSPLHF
>TRBJ2-1|.|TRBV5-1|.
TGCGCCAGCAGCTTGGACTACTCCCTCTACAATGAGCAGTTCTTC
CASSLDYSLYNEQFF
>TRBJ2-7|.|TRBV19|.
TGTGCCAGTAGTATTGCTGGCCACGAGCAGTACTTC
CASSIAGHEQYF
>TRBJ2-3|.|TRBV23-1|.
TGCGCCAGCAGGCGCTATGGGAGGGGGACTACAGATACGCAGTATTTT
CASRRYGRGTTDTQYF